This TCR beta chain is drawn from a study of cytomegalovirus exposure and HLA in healthy donors. The PCR made use of 60 Vbeta and 13 Jbeta primers. Here immunoSEQ multiplex PCR was the method, and the copy in TCRdb shows in-frame clones only, minus some. The table lists roughly 150,000 clones, roughly 70% of them singletons. The germline CDR1 and CDR2 sequences are SEHNR and FQNEAQ (reference sequence). V was clipped by 5 bases and J by 4 bases; unmatched bases: 6. The CDR3 is 14 residues long. The rearrangement joins TRBV7-9 to TRBJ2-5; 8 nucleotides match TRBD1. The sequencing sample was made of PBMCs. This sequence originates from a man aged 25-45 years in good health and CMV-seronegative. CDR3 nucleotide sequence: TGTGCCAGCAGCCGGATCCAGGGGGCAGAGACCCAGTACTTC. Residues: CASSRIQGAETQYF.